The clone carrying this TCR beta chain was seen ten or more times. The data belong to a study of human T cells and chemical hapten exposure. Study background: Variation in per-sample TCR yields came mainly from small pooled library volume differences.

There are 13 residues in the CDR3. CDR1 SGHDT and CDR2 YYEEEE come from the germline V gene. Deletions cut 4 bases from V and 1 base from J, with 9 bases between. TCRdb called the RACE reads again in MiXCR, with one record for every CDR3 protein. The data contain 350,000 to 400,000 distinct CDR3 sequences, roughly 4.6% of them singletons. The time point here: pre-sensitization, week 0. Described treatment: therapeutic diphenylcyclopropenone sensitization with weekly scalp DPC. The chain employs TRBV5-6 and TRBJ2-7, with D perhaps matching TRBD1 (5 bases). The receptor was isolated from a woman between 50 and 59 years old with alopecia areata. Some clones in this sample may be carry-over from other donors' samples. Sequencing was performed on whole blood, taken in connection with sensitization to the hapten diphenylcyclopropenone (DPC). CDR3 DNA sequence: TGTGCCAGCAGCCCAAGGACATCCTACGAGCAGTACTTC. Amino acid sequence: CASSPRTSYEQYF.